This passage covers 26 T cell receptor beta chains from one sample sequenced in a study of beta chain features in type 1 diabetes (dated by TCRdb to the late 2010s). On the study overall, not on this receptor specifically: A moderate but significant shortening of TCRB CDR3 length was observed in type 1 diabetes patients in all four CD4+ subsets.

The receptor library was made with the immunoSEQ multiplex PCR assay. The High Capacity cDNA Reverse Transcription Kit was used to reverse transcribe all of the isolated RNA, meaning that expressed TCRB transcripts were what got sequenced. TCRdb's version of the immuneACCESS table is confined to in-frame rearrangements and falls short of the full clone set. An unresolved V gene accounts for under half of the shortfall where checked; the remainder is of unknown origin. This sample lists roughly 150,000 clones; 10% were detected once. The ten largest clones capture more than 0.4% of the sample. Their antigen targets remain unknown. The sequenced material came from central memory CD4+ T cells from blood. The receptor set was obtained from a man aged 25-40 years with type 1 diabetes.

The table lists this clone with a few counts. The V call is TRBV28, the J call TRBJ2-3; 13 bases align to TRBD2. The ends lost 6 bases at V and 6 bases at J; junction bases unmatched: 6. Germline assignment: CDR1 MDHEN and CDR2 SYDVKM. The CDR3 contains 15 residues. CDR3 protein: CASSLLAGGGDTQYF. Written as DNA, the CDR3 is TGTGCCAGCAGCCTACTAGCGGGAGGGGGGGATACGCAGTATTTT. The full variable domain, in which reference TRBV28 and TRBJ2-3 provide the parts outside the CDR3, is DVKVTQSSRYLVKRTGEKVFLECVQDMDHENMFWYRQDPGLGLRLIYFSYDVKMKEKGDIPEGYSVSREKKERFSLILESASTNQTSMYLCASSLLAGGGDTQYFGPGTRLTVL.

The V call is TRBV4-3, the J call TRBJ1-2; D ambiguous. The V end was cut by 0 bases, the J end by 8 bases, with 16 bases between. Germline V lookup: CDR1 LGHNA, CDR2 YSLEER. The CDR3 runs 15 residues. The CDR3 bases are TGCGCCAGCAGCCAAGATCTGACGGAGTACGGGGGCTACACCTTC. This sequence encodes CASSQDLTEYGGYTF.

This clone turned up a few times. This sequence joins TRBV11-3 and TRBJ2-2; no definite D call. The CDR3 contains 13 residues. Germline V CDR1 and CDR2: SGHNT, YENEEA. Trimming shortened V by 1 base and J by 6 bases, and 6 bases separated the two germline ends. CDR3 region: CASSLGSAGELFF. The CDR3 nucleotides are TGTGCCAGCAGCTTAGGGTCGGCCGGGGAGCTGTTTTTT.

This chain uses TRBV27 with TRBJ1-4; D is uncertain. Germline CDR1 reads MNHEY; CDR2 reads SMNVEV (reference sequence). Trimming removed 3 bases from V and 7 bases from J, with 15 bases in between. This CDR3 has 15 residues. CDR3 sequence: CASSFRRSGGEKLFF. CDR3 nucleotides: TGTGCCAGCAGTTTTCGCCGGAGTGGCGGTGAAAAACTGTTTTTT.

This clone showed up just a few times. This chain uses TRBV5-1 with TRBJ1-1, with TRBD1 matching 9 bases. The germline V gene has CDR1 SGHRS and CDR2 YFSETQ. With V trimmed by 0 bases and J by 4 bases, 4 bases remained unmatched. The CDR3 is 15 residues long. The CDR3: CASSLGGQGGTEAFF. The CDR3 coding sequence is TGCGCCAGCAGCTTGGGGGGACAGGGTGGCACTGAAGCTTTCTTT.

This clone was detected a few times. V is TRBV4-1 and J is TRBJ2-7; maybe TRBD1 (6 bases). Deletions cut 2 bases from V and 3 bases from J, with 14 bases between. Germline CDR1 and CDR2: MGHRA and YSYEKL. CDR3 size: 15 residues. CDR3 DNA: TGCGCCAGCAGCCAACACAGGGACGGGGACTACGAGCAGTACTTC. As protein: CASSQHRDGDYEQYF.

This clone was picked up a small number of times. The chain has TRBV29-1 and TRBJ1-1, with 10 bases fitting TRBD1. The CDR3 length is 15 residues. The V gene end was trimmed by 7 bases and the J gene end by 0 bases; junction bases not matched to a gene: 8. From germline, CDR1 is SQVTM and CDR2 ANQGSEA. The CDR3 spells CSAAPGQGMNTEAFF. For the CDR3, the DNA is TGCAGCGCCGCCCCGGGACAGGGGATGAACACTGAAGCTTTCTTT.

This clone was recorded a few times. The chain couples TRBV11-2 to TRBJ2-7, with 8 bases aligning to TRBD2. V shed 4 bases and J 11 bases; nucleotides not matched to a gene: 7. This CDR3 is 12 amino acids long. CDR1 and CDR2 (germline): SGHAT, FQNNGV. CDR3 coding DNA: TGTGCCAGCAGCTCCCCCGGGACTAGTGAGTACTTC. Translated, it gives CASSSPGTSEYF.

This clone was observed once. The gene calls are TRBV4-3 and TRBJ2-1, with TRBD2 matching over 9 bases. Germline V gene sequence: CDR1 LGHNA, CDR2 YSLEER. The trim removed 5 bases at V and 7 bases at J, leaving 9 bases unmatched. This CDR3 comprises 15 residues. The CDR3 coding sequence is TGCGCCAGCAGCAGGATAGGGGCGGGGGGGAATGAGCAGTTCTTC. Protein sequence: CASSRIGAGGNEQFF.

The V gene is TRBV28, the J gene TRBJ2-7; maybe TRBD1 (6 bases). Germline V lookup: CDR1 MDHEN, CDR2 SYDVKM. The CDR3 totals 13 residues. The ends were cut back, 10 bases at V and 3 bases at J, with 16 bases in the middle. The CDR3 DNA reads as TGTGCCACCCAGGGGTTTAGCAGCTACGAGCAGTACTTC. Translated, it gives CATQGFSSYEQYF. Combining the CDR3 with reference TRBV28 and TRBJ2-7 gives the whole variable domain DVKVTQSSRYLVKRTGEKVFLECVQDMDHENMFWYRQDPGLGLRLIYFSYDVKMKEKGDIPEGYSVSREKKERFSLILESASTNQTSMYLCATQGFSSYEQYFGPGTRLTVT.

To note about this clone: Other DNA sequences in the same sample also yield this CDR3. This chain connects TRBV7-2 to TRBJ2-5, with a tentative D call TRBD1 (6 bases). Trimming removed 4 bases from V and 5 bases from J, with 11 bases in between. Looked up from germline, CDR1 is SGHTA and CDR2 is FQGNSA. The CDR3 totals 13 residues. CDR3 amino acids: CASSSDRQETQYF. CDR3 nucleotides: TGTGCCAGCAGCTCAGACAGGCAGGAGACCCAGTACTTC.

In this sample, this clone turned up a few times. The chain joins TRBV5-4 to TRBJ2-3; TRBD2 matches at 10 bases. Germline loops: CDR1 SGHNT, CDR2 YYREEE (reference sequence). Unmatched junction bases numbered 7, after V lost 3 bases and J lost 9 bases. There are 14 residues in the CDR3. CDR3 bases: TGTGCCAGCAGCTCACAAGGAGCGGGAGGGACGCAGTATTTT. This gives the protein CASSSQGAGGTQYF.

The rearrangement joins TRBV28 to TRBJ2-7; unclear D gene. The CDR3 runs 9 residues. The germline gives CDR1 MDHEN, CDR2 SYDVKM. The V end lost 10 bases, the J end lost 6 bases, and 7 bases lay between the germline ends. CDR3: CATGPEQYF. The CDR3 DNA sequence: TGTGCCACTGGCCCCGAGCAGTACTTC.

This clone showed up just a few times. The V call is TRBV7-2, the J call TRBJ1-5; possibly TRBD1 for D (5 bases). V was clipped by 4 bases and J by 9 bases, with 16 bases between them. The CDR3 contains 14 residues. The V gene's germline CDR1 is SGHTA and CDR2 FQGNSA. CDR3 sequence (DNA): TGTGCCAGCAGCTCCGGACATGGTATGATGCCCCAGCATTTT. This gives the protein CASSSGHGMMPQHF.

This clone was found a few times. This CDR3 is CASSLVQGNYEQYF. DNA of the CDR3: TGTGCCAGCAGCTTAGTACAGGGGAACTACGAGCAGTACTTC. This chain connects TRBV7-6 to TRBJ2-7, with 7 bases that match TRBD1. Germline CDR1 and CDR2: SGHVS and FNYEAQ. The V segment lost 1 base and the J segment 3 bases; nucleotides outside the gene matches: 3. The CDR3 has 14 amino acids.

There are a few counts of this clone. The chain employs TRBV27 and TRBJ2-7; TRBD1 matches at 8 bases. CDR1 is MNHEY and CDR2 is SMNVEV in the germline V gene (reference sequence). The CDR3 runs to 13 residues. V lost 5 bases and J lost 6; bases outside the gene matches: 6. The DNA of the CDR3 is TGTGCCAGCAGTATCGGACAGGGAAGCGAGCAGTACTTC. Residues: CASSIGQGSEQYF.

This chain links TRBV6-5 with TRBJ2-2; TRBD1 might be the D (6 bases). The CDR3 is 15 residues long. V lost 6 bases to trimming and J lost 3 bases, with 14 bases between them. Germline assignment: CDR1 MNHEY and CDR2 SVGAGI. CDR3 loop: CASRLMGADTGELFF. The CDR3 region has the DNA TGTGCCAGCAGGTTAATGGGGGCGGACACCGGGGAGCTGTTTTTT.

There are a few counts of this clone. The genes are TRBV29-1 and TRBJ2-5, with D tentatively TRBD2 (6 bases). The germline V and J ends were trimmed by 4 bases and 5 bases, with 17 bases remaining between them. Germline V CDR1 and CDR2: SQVTM, ANQGSEA. The CDR3 consists of 14 residues. CDR3 in DNA: TGCAGCGTTGTAACCTCTGGCCGGGGGGAGACCCAGTACTTC. Its protein product is CSVVTSGRGETQYF.

This clone was seen only a few times. The chain combines TRBV6-6 with TRBJ2-5, with TRBD2 matching 7 bases. The V and J ends lost 3 bases and 4 bases, in that order; junction bases with no gene match: 5. Germline CDR1 and CDR2: MNHNY and SVGAGI (reference sequence). The CDR3 has 14 amino acids. The CDR3 region has the DNA TGTGCCAGCAGTTATGGGAGGGGAGCAGAGACCCAGTACTTC. It codes for CASSYGRGAETQYF.

This clone has a handful of counts. The V and J genes are TRBV11-2 and TRBJ2-5; D is unclear. Trimming took off 1 base at V and 5 bases at J, with 8 bases between the two ends. The CDR3 extends over 13 amino acids. CDR1 and CDR2 from the germline V gene are SGHAT and FQNNGV. As DNA, the CDR3 is TGTGCCAGCAGCTTAGTACAGTGGGAGACCCAGTACTTC. Encoded protein: CASSLVQWETQYF.

The chain couples TRBV6-1 to TRBJ2-7; 7 nucleotides align to TRBD2. The V segment lost 7 bases and the J segment 6 bases; nucleotides outside the gene matches: 9. Germline V lookup: CDR1 MNHNS, CDR2 SASEGT. There are 13 residues in the CDR3. The DNA of the CDR3 is TGTGCCAGCAAAAAGCGGGACTACGGCGAGCAGTACTTC. This codes for CASKKRDYGEQYF.

This clone was recorded a few times. The genes are TRBV28 and TRBJ2-5, with D perhaps TRBD2 (7 bases). The V end was cut by 7 bases, the J end by 5 bases, with 17 bases between. The CDR3 length is 14 residues. Germline CDR1 reads MDHEN; CDR2 reads SYDVKM. CDR3 loop: CASKGGVGGETQYF. The CDR3 nucleotides read TGTGCCAGCAAGGGGGGGGTCGGCGGGGAGACCCAGTACTTC.

This chain connects TRBV7-2 to TRBJ2-7, with D possibly being TRBD1 (5 bases). The CDR3 is 12 amino acids. V was trimmed by 4 bases and J by 2 bases, leaving 6 bases between them. Germline V gene lookup returns CDR1 SGHTA and CDR2 FQGNSA. CDR3 in amino acids: CASSSRAYEQYF. DNA of the CDR3: TGTGCCAGCAGCTCCAGGGCCTACGAGCAGTACTTC.

This clone appeared a few times. The genes are TRBV9 and TRBJ2-5, with TRBD2 matching 11 bases. This CDR3 has 14 amino acids. J lost 8 bases, V lost 0 bases, and 3 bases had no gene match. CDR1 is SGDLS and CDR2 is YYNGEE in the germline V gene. The CDR3 sequence: CASSVALAGGTQYF. CDR3 nucleotide sequence: TGTGCCAGCAGCGTAGCTCTAGCGGGAGGCACCCAGTACTTC.

The rearrangement links TRBV30 to TRBJ2-3, with 12 bases aligning to TRBD2. The germline V gene has CDR1 GTSNPN and CDR2 SVGIG (reference sequence). The CDR3 extends over 14 amino acids. Trimming removed 8 bases from V and 4 bases from J; junction bases left unmatched: 7. CDR3 region: CALLLAGGSDTQYF. As DNA, the CDR3 is TGTGCCCTATTACTAGCGGGAGGCTCAGATACGCAGTATTTT.

A few counts support this clone. The chain has TRBV29-1 and TRBJ2-7; TRBD1 agrees at 7 bases. Germline V gene sequence: CDR1 SQVTM, CDR2 ANQGSEA. The CDR3 has 15 residues. With V trimmed by 0 bases and J by 7 bases, 12 bases remained unmatched. The CDR3: CSVEDRGTVRGEQYF. DNA of the CDR3: TGCAGCGTTGAAGATCGAGGGACAGTCAGGGGGGAGCAGTACTTC.